The sequence of this T cell receptor beta chain was determined in a study of prognosis after radiotherapy for stage I lung cancer. Study-wide results and caveats: Unique TCR clone counts fell after stereotactic body radiation therapy, median around 9,500 versus 6,500. Frequencies of TRBV and TRBJ gene use reportedly varied by whether patients had metastases.

On this clonotype itself: The antigen remains undetermined. This may arise from a read error, as a much more abundant clone is one base away.

CDR3 length equals 14 residues. CDR3 of TCR beta was amplified from genomic DNA via a two-round multiplex PCR. First-round PCR used primers specific to each TRBV and TRBJ gene. TCRdb recomputed calls from the multiplex PCR reads with MiXCR, one row per CDR3 protein. The repertoire consists of about 13,000 distinct CDR3 sequences, with about 32% occurring once and the leading ten covering around a quarter. This rearrangement joins TRBV12-3 or TRBV12-4 to TRBJ1-2; D is uncertain. Material: PBMCs, obtained before or after stereotactic body radiation therapy (not recorded which). The source is a donor aged 50 or older with non-small cell lung cancer. The CDR3 region is CASNLGSAFYGYTF. DNA of the CDR3: TGTGCCAGCAATTTAGGGTCGGCATTCTATGGCTACACCTTC.